Presented here are 6 T cell receptor beta chains from one specimen sequenced in a study of T cells in Graves' hyperthyroidism and ophthalmopathy. Using RNA transcripts as the source, TCR beta CDR3 regions were amplified. An initial round of RT-PCR targeting the TCR CDR3 relied on the HTBI primer set. TCRdb independently ran MiXCR on the multiplex PCR reads; one entry per CDR3 protein. In the table there are about half a million distinct CDR3 sequences, about 16% of which are singletons. Sequenced input: blood. The receptor source for this set is a woman aged 25 to 39 with Graves' ophthalmopathy.

This clonotype was found a few times. V usage is TRBV2 and J usage is TRBJ2-1; 14 bases fit TRBD2. Germline V gene lookup returns CDR1 SNHLY and CDR2 FYNNEI. V shed 6 bases, J shed 6 bases, and the junction held 4 bases outside the gene matches. The CDR3 extends over 15 amino acids. For the CDR3, the DNA is TGTGCCAGCAGGGGACTAGCGGGAGTCCCCAATGAGCAGTTCTTC. Translating gives CASRGLAGVPNEQFF. Full variable domain (missing parts from reference TRBV2 and TRBJ2-1): EPEVTQTPSHQVTQMGQEVILRCVPISNHLYFYWYRQILGQKVEFLVSFYNNEISEKSEIFDDQFSVERPDGSNFTLKIRSTKLEDSAMYFCASRGLAGVPNEQFFGPGTRLTVL.

In its sample, this clonotype was seen a few times. This chain connects TRBV5-1 to TRBJ2-2; a possible D gene is TRBD1 (6 bases). Germline CDR1 and CDR2: SGHRS and YFSETQ. The CDR3 loop spans 13 amino acids. The V gene lost 7 bases and the J gene lost 4 bases, with 11 bases spanning the gap. The CDR3 region has the DNA TGCGCCAGCCACAGGGTTAGCACCGGGGAGCTGTTTTTT. As protein: CASHRVSTGELFF.

There are many counts of this clonotype. V gene TRBV6-2 or TRBV6-3 combines with J gene TRBJ2-1; weak D call: TRBD1 (5 bases). Trimming took off 2 bases at V and 3 bases at J, with 8 bases between the two ends. CDR3 length: 14 residues. Germline V gene data show CDR1 as MNHEY and CDR2 as SVGEGT. CDR3 DNA: TGTGCCAGCAGTTACGGGCAGGGCTACAATGAGCAGTTCTTC. This codes for CASSYGQGYNEQFF.

This clonotype was counted many times. V and J are TRBV28 and TRBJ2-4; 10 bases are a match to TRBD2. Trimming at V came to 8 bases and at J to 3 bases, leaving 16 bases not matched to a gene. The CDR3 extends over 18 amino acids. CDR1 and CDR2 (germline): MDHEN, SYDVKM. CDR3 in amino acids: CASGSLLAGDVGKNIQYF. Here the CDR3 DNA reads TGTGCCAGCGGATCTCTCCTAGCGGGAGATGTGGGCAAAAACATTCAGTACTTC.

The rearrangement links TRBV9 to TRBJ2-1; no clear D. This CDR3 is built from 12 residues. Germline V CDR1 and CDR2: SGDLS, YYNGEE. V lost 4 bases and J 9 bases, leaving 11 bases between the germline ends. The CDR3 reads CASSSNWGEQFF. CDR3 bases: TGTGCCAGCAGCTCAAACTGGGGTGAGCAGTTCTTC.

There are a few counts of this clonotype. V is TRBV4-2 and J is TRBJ2-7; the D is unclear. From germline, CDR1 is LGHNA and CDR2 YNFKEQ. The CDR3 is 13 amino acids. V was pared by 2 bases and J by 3 bases, with 8 bases between. The CDR3 region is CASSQWSDYEQYF. CDR3 nucleotides: TGTGCCAGCAGCCAATGGAGTGACTACGAGCAGTACTTC.